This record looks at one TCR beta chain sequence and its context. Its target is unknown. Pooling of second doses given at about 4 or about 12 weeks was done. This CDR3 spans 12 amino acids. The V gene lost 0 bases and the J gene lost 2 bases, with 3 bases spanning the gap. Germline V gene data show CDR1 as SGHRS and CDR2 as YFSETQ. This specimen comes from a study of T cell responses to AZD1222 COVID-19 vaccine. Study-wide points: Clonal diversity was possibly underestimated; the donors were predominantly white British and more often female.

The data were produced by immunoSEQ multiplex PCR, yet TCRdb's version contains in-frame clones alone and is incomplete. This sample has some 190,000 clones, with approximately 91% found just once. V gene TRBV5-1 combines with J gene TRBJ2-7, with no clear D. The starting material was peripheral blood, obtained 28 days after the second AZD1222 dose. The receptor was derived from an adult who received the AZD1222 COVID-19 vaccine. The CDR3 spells CASSLDTYEQYF. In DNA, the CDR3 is TGCGCCAGCAGCTTGGATACCTACGAGCAGTACTTC.